This TCR beta chain is from a study of blood T cells in healthy people across ages. About 9.6 milliliters of peripheral blood were drawn from each donor into EDTA-treated tubes. No fewer than 6 million PBMCs went into each sample. With a J-beta primer mix and a sample-barcoded 5' primer, a second PCR ran roughly 6 to 12 cycles. The template-switch adaptor, which had 12 random nucleotides, put a tag on each cDNA molecule. TCRdb analysed the 5' RACE reads with MiXCR anew, one entry per CDR3 protein. Of hundreds of thousands of distinct CDR3 sequences detected, approximately 52% appear once; the ten largest clones hold roughly 14%. The CDR3 covers 15 residues. With 0 bases removed from V and 4 bases from J, the gap between germline ends came to 15 bases. The V gene's germline CDR1 is DFQATT and CDR2 SNEGSKA (reference sequence).

The receptor comes from a woman aged 80 or over in good health. The chain couples TRBV20-1 to TRBJ1-2; D is undetermined. Source material: blood. In nucleotides, the CDR3 is TGCAGTGCTAGAGATGTCCTCAAACCCAGCTATGGCTACACCTTC. Translation gives CSARDVLKPSYGYTF.